This entry lists 32 T cell receptor beta chains sequenced from one sample in a study of cytomegalovirus exposure and HLA in healthy donors. PCR amplification relied on 60 Vbeta primers (plus 13 Jbeta primers). The data were produced by immunoSEQ multiplex PCR, yet TCRdb's version contains in-frame clones alone and is incomplete. The sample contains 150,000 to 200,000 clones, about 77% of which appear only once. Sequencing input: PBMCs. These receptors came from a woman younger than 45 in good health and CMV-seropositive.

A remark on this clone: The same CDR3 can be traced to other DNA sequences in this sample. The chain is built from TRBV11-2 and TRBJ2-3; D uncertain. Germline CDR1 is SGHAT and CDR2 is FQNNGV. This CDR3 is 13 amino acids long. V was cut by 0 bases and J by 6 bases, with 7 bases left in between. CDR3 DNA: TGTGCCAGCAGCTTAGACACCAGGGATACGCAGTATTTT. Translated, it gives CASSLDTRDTQYF.

The chain has TRBV6-6 and TRBJ2-1; TRBD2 matches at 10 bases. Per germline, CDR1 MNHNY and CDR2 SVGAGI (reference sequence). The ends lost 5 bases at V and 2 bases at J; junction bases unmatched: 3. The CDR3 runs 15 residues. The CDR3 spells CASSTGLAAYNEQFF. In DNA, the CDR3 is TGTGCCAGCAGTACCGGACTAGCGGCCTACAATGAGCAGTTCTTC.

The CDR3 sequence is CASHDSGTQYF. CDR3 nucleotide sequence: TGTGCCAGCCACGACTCCGGGACCCAGTACTTC. The chain uses TRBV6-5 and TRBJ2-5, with D unresolved. Looked up from germline, CDR1 is MNHEY and CDR2 is SVGAGI. V lost 8 bases and J 7 bases, leaving 11 bases between the germline ends. The CDR3 runs 11 residues.

A word on this clone: The CDR3 carries no conserved terminal phenylalanine or tryptophan, so it likely arises from a read error. Because the CDR3's place on the DNA is in doubt, the DNA is left out and the CDR3 is given as listed by TCRdb. V gene TRBV6-1 combines with J gene TRBJ2-3; the table's D call, TRBD2, was not checked against the DNA. Germline V lookup: CDR1 MNHNS, CDR2 SASEGT. The CDR3 has 11 amino acids, counting both end residues. CDR3 protein: CASSLAGRPYL.

The rearrangement links TRBV7-2 to TRBJ1-2; unclear D gene. Germline lookup yields CDR1 SGHTA and CDR2 FQGNSA. Trimming took off 5 bases at V and 4 bases at J, with 11 bases between the two ends. CDR3 length equals 13 residues. The CDR3 loop is CASSPEQFYGYTF. The DNA for the CDR3 is TGTGCCAGCAGCCCGGAACAGTTCTATGGCTACACCTTC.

This chain uses TRBV7-2 with TRBJ2-7; 14 nucleotides line up with TRBD2. The CDR3 is made up of 16 amino acids. The germline V gene encodes CDR1 SGHTA and CDR2 FQGNSA. After removal of 5 bases from V and 6 bases from J, the junction contained 9 bases not matched to a gene. The CDR3 loop reads CASSANKGLAGVEQYF. The DNA for the CDR3 is TGTGCCAGCAGCGCAAATAAGGGACTAGCGGGGGTCGAGCAGTACTTC.

The chain carries TRBV6-1 and TRBJ1-3; D gene ambiguous. The length of the CDR3 is 15 residues. Germline assignment: CDR1 MNHNS and CDR2 SASEGT. Trimming shortened V by 6 bases and J by 3 bases, and 15 bases separated the two germline ends. The CDR3 region is CASSPLPESGNTIYF. CDR3 sequence (DNA): TGTGCCAGCAGCCCACTCCCGGAGAGTGGAAACACCATATATTTT.

This clone is classed as medium-sized. The rearrangement joins TRBV7-9 to TRBJ1-1; D ambiguous. The CDR3 runs to 12 residues. The germline V gene encodes CDR1 SEHNR and CDR2 FQNEAQ (reference sequence). V was clipped by 11 bases and J by 5 bases, with 15 bases between them. The CDR3 is CAGASVGTEAFF. CDR3 in DNA: TGTGCCGGAGCGAGCGTGGGTACTGAAGCTTTCTTT.

The chain links TRBV28 to TRBJ1-2, with no clear D. Per germline, CDR1 MDHEN and CDR2 SYDVKM. This CDR3 is 14 amino acids long. With 4 bases removed from V and 4 bases from J, the gap between germline ends came to 13 bases. CDR3 coding DNA: TGTGCCAGCAGTTCAATGGGGAGGACCTATGGCTACACCTTC. Its protein is CASSSMGRTYGYTF.

The chain carries TRBV7-8 and TRBJ1-4; D is perhaps TRBD1 (5 bases). Trimming shortened V by 5 bases and J by 7 bases, and 26 bases separated the two germline ends. Germline loops: CDR1 SGHVS, CDR2 FQNEAQ. This CDR3 region has 18 residues. The CDR3 reads CASSPTFFRTPTGEKLFF. The DNA of the CDR3 is TGTGCCAGCAGCCCGACGTTTTTTCGGACACCTACGGGTGAAAAACTGTTTTTT.

This rearrangement joins TRBV1 to TRBJ2-5; TRBD2, the table's D call, was not compared with the DNA. TRBV1 is labeled a pseudogene. The CDR3 totals 18 residues. CDR3 sequence reads: CTSSKEAGGPEFQETQYF. For the CDR3, the DNA is TGCACCAGCAGCAAGGAAGCGGGAGGGCCGGAGTTCCAAGAGACCCAGTACTTC.

The chain recombines TRBV5-4 with TRBJ2-7; no clear D. CDR3 length: 14 amino acids. Germline CDR1 is SGHNT and CDR2 is YYREEE (reference sequence). The V end was cut by 0 bases, the J end by 2 bases, with 9 bases between. The CDR3 region is CASSLAGPPYEQYF. CDR3 sequence (DNA): TGTGCCAGCAGCTTGGCAGGCCCCCCCTACGAGCAGTACTTC.

This sequence joins TRBV5-1 and TRBJ1-4; 7 bases fit TRBD1. The CDR3 covers 17 residues. Trimming removed 4 bases from V and 5 bases from J; junction bases left unmatched: 14. Germline V gene sequence: CDR1 SGHRS, CDR2 YFSETQ. The DNA for the CDR3 is TGCGCCAGCAGCCTGGATACGTATTCAGGGGGGAATGAAAAACTGTTTTTT. Translated: CASSLDTYSGGNEKLFF.

The genes are TRBV9 and TRBJ2-1; D unclear. This CDR3 has 9 amino acids. V lost 7 bases and J lost 10, with 6 bases in between. Germline-derived CDR1 and CDR2 are SGDLS and YYNGEE. The CDR3 bases are TGTGCCAGCGGCCTGGAGCAGTTCTTC. Amino acid sequence: CASGLEQFF.

For the CDR3, the DNA is TGTGCCAGCAAACCCCTGCGCCAGGACTCATCCTACGAGCAGTACTTC. This encodes CASKPLRQDSSYEQYF. The chain employs TRBV27 and TRBJ2-7, with D perhaps matching TRBD2 (5 bases). With 7 bases removed from V and 1 base from J, the gap between germline ends came to 20 bases. This CDR3 comprises 16 residues. CDR1 and CDR2 from the germline V gene are MNHEY and SMNVEV (reference sequence).

This clone was counted between two and nine times. V gene TRBV15 combines with J gene TRBJ2-3, with 10 positions matching TRBD1. This CDR3 has 16 residues. After removal of 5 bases from V and 0 bases from J, the junction contained 5 bases not matched to a gene. Germline CDR1 reads LNHNV; CDR2 reads YYDKDF (reference sequence). The CDR3 DNA follows: TGTGCCACCAGCGGGGGGGACAGGGGTAGCACAGATACGCAGTATTTT. This encodes CATSGGDRGSTDTQYF.

The chain recombines TRBV15 with TRBJ2-3; the match to TRBD2 covers 10 bases. The junction had 9 bases not matched to a gene; V was cut back by 5 bases and J by 4 bases. This CDR3 is 16 amino acids long. Germline loops: CDR1 LNHNV, CDR2 YYDKDF (reference sequence). This CDR3 reads CATSPHSGGLSDTQYF. The CDR3 nucleotides are TGTGCCACCAGCCCACATAGCGGGGGGTTGTCAGATACGCAGTATTTT.

CDR3 loop: CASALGPPTGTAEQYF. The DNA of the CDR3 is TGTGCCAGCGCCTTAGGCCCACCTACGGGGACTGCAGAGCAGTACTTC. This chain links TRBV7-9 with TRBJ2-7, with D tentatively TRBD2 (6 bases). Germline CDR1 reads SEHNR; CDR2 reads FQNEAQ (reference sequence). The CDR3 sequence is 16 residues long. The V end lost 8 bases, the J end lost 7 bases, and 27 bases lay between the germline ends.

The chain has TRBV4-2 and TRBJ2-5; the match to TRBD2 covers 9 bases. The CDR3 runs to 16 residues. Germline assignment: CDR1 LGHNA and CDR2 YNFKEQ. The ends lost 3 bases at V and 1 base at J; junction bases unmatched: 6. CDR3 in DNA: TGTGCCAGCAGCCAGCCTTTTAGCGGGAGCCAAGAGACCCAGTACTTC. It encodes CASSQPFSGSQETQYF.

The V and J genes are TRBV10-1 and TRBJ1-1; D is possibly TRBD1 (5 bases). V was trimmed by 8 bases and J by 3 bases, leaving 13 bases between them. CDR1 and CDR2 from the germline V gene are WNHNN and SYGVQD (reference sequence). This CDR3 contains 13 residues. The CDR3 spells CASLTGVYTEAFF. CDR3 in DNA: TGCGCCAGCCTGACGGGGGTCTACACTGAAGCTTTCTTT.

This clone was counted only a few times. The V gene is TRBV7-2, the J gene TRBJ1-5; 10 bases align to TRBD1. J was trimmed by 7 bases and V by 5 bases; bases with no gene match: 8. This CDR3 comprises 15 residues. CDR1 and CDR2 (germline): SGHTA, FQGNSA. CDR3 region: CASSKTWTGGQPQHF. DNA of the CDR3: TGTGCCAGCAGCAAAACCTGGACAGGGGGACAGCCCCAGCATTTT.

The V and J genes are TRBV7-9 and TRBJ2-3; the match to TRBD2 covers 11 bases. Trimming at V came to 5 bases and at J to 2 bases, leaving 3 bases not matched to a gene. The CDR3 sequence is 15 residues long. Germline V CDR1 and CDR2: SEHNR, FQNEAQ (reference sequence). The CDR3 DNA reads TGTGCCAGCAGCCGTAGCGGGGGGGCCACAGATACGCAGTATTTT. This translates into CASSRSGGATDTQYF.

V usage is TRBV4-2 and J usage is TRBJ2-3, with 13 bases identical to TRBD2. J was trimmed by 4 bases and V by 1 base; bases with no gene match: 5. The germline gives CDR1 LGHNA, CDR2 YNFKEQ. This CDR3 has 17 amino acids. The CDR3 reads CASSQGTSGSLADTQYF. In DNA, the CDR3 is TGTGCCAGCAGCCAAGGGACTAGCGGGAGTCTGGCAGATACGCAGTATTTT.

The chain recombines TRBV20-1 with TRBJ2-1, with a possible D match to TRBD2 (6 bases). V was clipped by 6 bases and J by 7 bases, with 10 bases between them. The CDR3 runs to 11 residues. Germline V gene sequence: CDR1 DFQATT, CDR2 SNEGSKA (reference sequence). DNA of the CDR3: TGCAGTGCACCAAGCGGGAATGAGCAGTTCTTC. It codes for CSAPSGNEQFF.

This chain joins TRBV27 and TRBJ1-1, with D maybe TRBD1 (5 bases). V was shortened by 2 bases and J by 1 base, with 11 bases between the two germline ends. The CDR3 extends over 15 amino acids. CDR1 and CDR2 (germline): MNHEY, SMNVEV (reference sequence). CDR3 nucleotides: TGTGCCAGCAGTTTAAATCGGGGGGGGAACACTGAAGCTTTCTTT. Translation: CASSLNRGGNTEAFF.

This chain connects TRBV6-6 to TRBJ1-2; a possible D gene is TRBD1 (5 bases). Trimming stripped 10 bases from V and 7 bases from J, with 16 bases between. Germline assignment: CDR1 MNHNY and CDR2 SVGAGI (reference sequence). The CDR3 is 12 residues long. The CDR3 here is CATHRNPGGYTF. The CDR3 nucleotides are TGTGCCACTCACAGGAATCCAGGTGGCTACACCTTC.

The gene calls are TRBV28 and TRBJ2-7, with D unclear. CDR1 is MDHEN and CDR2 is SYDVKM in the germline V gene. Trimming stripped 6 bases from V and 5 bases from J, with 5 bases between. The CDR3 is 10 residues long. The CDR3 sequence is CASSRNEQYF. The CDR3, as DNA: TGTGCCAGCAGCAGGAACGAGCAGTACTTC.

J is TRBJ1-6 and V is TRBV7-9; no clear D gene. The germline V and J ends were trimmed by 0 bases and 10 bases, with 7 bases remaining between them. Germline CDR1 is SEHNR and CDR2 is FQNEAQ (reference sequence). The CDR3 length is 13 residues. CDR3 region: CASSLALGSPLHF. The CDR3 nucleotides read TGTGCCAGCAGCTTAGCACTGGGCTCACCCCTCCACTTT.

V and J are TRBV28 and TRBJ2-7; TRBD2 matches at 7 bases. The germline gives CDR1 MDHEN, CDR2 SYDVKM. V lost 1 base to trimming and J lost 2 bases; unmatched junction nucleotides: 5. The CDR3 has 15 amino acids. CDR3 in DNA: TGTGCCAGCAGTTTATTGGGGACTACTCCCTACGAGCAGTACTTC. This codes for CASSLLGTTPYEQYF.

V gene TRBV29-1 combines with J gene TRBJ2-5; 10 bases are shared with TRBD1. J gave up 5 bases and V 7 bases, and 4 bases lay outside the gene matches. Germline V gene data show CDR1 as SQVTM and CDR2 as ANQGSEA. This CDR3 spans 12 amino acids. DNA for the CDR3: TGCAGCGGGGGGACAGGGGTGGAGACCCAGTACTTC. Amino acids: CSGGTGVETQYF.

V gene TRBV27 combines with J gene TRBJ1-3; D gene unclear. V was trimmed by 2 bases and J by 0 bases, leaving 8 bases between them. The V gene's germline CDR1 is MNHEY and CDR2 SMNVEV (reference sequence). The CDR3 loop spans 15 amino acids. In nucleotides, the CDR3 is TGTGCCAGCAGTTTACTGGCAGGCTCTGGAAACACCATATATTTT. It encodes CASSLLAGSGNTIYF.

This rearrangement joins TRBV5-4 to TRBJ1-2; TRBD1 matches 7 bases. Germline V lookup: CDR1 SGHNT, CDR2 YYREEE (reference sequence). V was clipped by 4 bases and J by 4 bases; unmatched bases: 7. This CDR3 has 14 residues. The CDR3 is CASSAGQTIYGYTF. The CDR3 bases are TGTGCCAGCAGCGCGGGACAGACTATCTATGGCTACACCTTC.